Following are 17 T cell receptor beta chains from one sample sequenced in a study of T-cell memory formation after mild COVID-19. TCRdb processed the 5' RACE reads anew with MiXCR; each CDR3 protein has one entry. The data contain approximately 500,000 distinct CDR3 sequences, approximately 25% of them singletons. The sample taken for sequencing was PBMCs or a T cell subset sorted from them (not recorded which). The receptors shown here come from an adult woman who had mild COVID-19 (a few samples of this study predate the infection). Cell type and time point are not known.

This clonotype was seen only a few times. The CDR3 DNA reads TGTGCCAGCAGTTTGGGACAGATTAATTCACCCCTCCACTTT. This encodes CASSLGQINSPLHF. The chain carries TRBV27 and TRBJ1-6; the match to TRBD1 covers 7 bases. Germline CDR1 is MNHEY and CDR2 is SMNVEV (reference sequence). V trimming: 3 bases; J trimming: 6 bases; junction bases outside the gene matches: 2. CDR3 size: 14 residues.

This clonotype is termed medium-sized. The chain combines TRBV20-1 with TRBJ1-2; D remains unclear. Germline values: CDR1 DFQATT, CDR2 SNEGSKA (reference sequence). The germline V and J ends were trimmed by 0 bases and 8 bases, with 22 bases remaining between them. The CDR3 is 16 residues long. The CDR3 spells CSARDLGEEVVKGYTF. DNA of the CDR3: TGCAGTGCTAGAGATCTCGGGGAAGAAGTCGTGAAGGGCTACACCTTC.

This clonotype appeared many times. V and J are TRBV18 and TRBJ1-5; 8 bases are shared with TRBD1. Germline loops: CDR1 KGHSH, CDR2 LQKENI. V dropped 3 bases and J dropped 2; count of bases not matched to a gene: 0. CDR3 length: 14 residues. DNA for the CDR3: TGTGCCAGCTCACCGACAGGGGGCAATCAGCCCCAGCATTTT. Its protein product is CASSPTGGNQPQHF. Using reference TRBV18 and TRBJ1-5 for the parts outside the CDR3, the full variable domain is NAGVMQNPRHLVRRRGQEARLRCSPMKGHSHVYWYRQLPEEGLKFMVYLQKENIIDESGMPKERFSAEFPKEGPSILRIQQVVRGDSAAYFCASSPTGGNQPQHFGDGTRLSIL.

This clonotype was counted a few times. The rearrangement uses TRBV25-1 and TRBJ2-7, with 7 bases identical to TRBD2. V lost 0 bases and J lost 4; bases outside the gene matches: 6. The V gene's germline CDR1 is MGHDK and CDR2 SYGVNS. The CDR3 loop spans 15 amino acids. The CDR3 DNA sequence: TGTGCCAGCAGTGAATATAGGGGCGGGGGATACGAGCAGTACTTC. This sequence encodes CASSEYRGGGYEQYF.

Only a few counts were recorded for this clonotype. The rearrangement joins TRBV29-1 to TRBJ2-3, with D perhaps matching TRBD1 (6 bases). The CDR3 is made up of 13 amino acids. Trimming stripped 1 base from V and 5 bases from J, with 10 bases between. CDR1 SQVTM and CDR2 ANQGSEA come from the germline V gene. CDR3 residues: CSVEVQGVDTQYF. CDR3 DNA: TGCAGCGTTGAAGTACAGGGAGTAGATACGCAGTATTTT.

The J gene is TRBJ1-5, the V gene TRBV9; D gene ambiguous. The CDR3 runs 13 residues. Germline values: CDR1 SGDLS, CDR2 YYNGEE. The V gene lost 3 bases and the J gene lost 6 bases, with 10 bases spanning the gap. CDR3 DNA sequence: TGTGCCAGCAGCGCCCTTGGGGTTCAGCCCCAGCATTTT. It translates to CASSALGVQPQHF.

The V call is TRBV12-3 or TRBV12-4, the J call TRBJ1-1; D gene unclear. V lost 1 base and J 1 base, leaving 7 bases between the germline ends. This CDR3 contains 14 residues. The CDR3 nucleotides are TGTGCCAGCAGTTTAGTGTTGCGGAACACTGAAGCTTTCTTT. Translating it yields CASSLVLRNTEAFF.

The chain uses TRBV14 and TRBJ1-1; TRBD1 is a possible D gene (6 bases). Trimming left V 5 bases short and J 2 bases short, with 15 bases between. The CDR3 length is 15 residues. CDR1 SGHDN and CDR2 FVKESK come from the germline V gene. The CDR3 DNA is TGTGCCAGCAGCAAAGGGGGGAACCTTAACACTGAAGCTTTCTTT. It is translated as CASSKGGNLNTEAFF.

The chain combines TRBV7-9 with TRBJ2-5; 11 nucleotides match TRBD2. Germline V CDR1 and CDR2: SEHNR, FQNEAQ (reference sequence). The ends lost 1 base at V and 3 bases at J; junction bases unmatched: 10. The CDR3 length is 18 residues. Written as DNA, the CDR3 is TGTGCCAGCAGCTTAGGACATACTAGCGGGAGTTCGAAAGAGACCCAGTACTTC. Its protein product is CASSLGHTSGSSKETQYF.

The chain carries TRBV6-4 and TRBJ2-7; D is ambiguous. Germline V gene data show CDR1 as MRHNA and CDR2 as SNTAGT. CDR3 length: 14 residues. V shed 4 bases and J shed 0 bases, with 10 bases lying between them. The CDR3 is CASSVTLSSYEQYF. The CDR3 region has the DNA TGTGCCAGCAGTGTAACTCTCAGCTCCTACGAGCAGTACTTC.

There are many counts of this clonotype. V and J are TRBV29-1 and TRBJ2-5; D remains ambiguous. Germline V lookup: CDR1 SQVTM, CDR2 ANQGSEA. CDR3 size: 10 residues. V shed 4 bases and J shed 7 bases, with 7 bases lying between them. CDR3: CSVGITTQYF. The CDR3 DNA reads TGCAGCGTTGGTATCACGACCCAGTACTTC.

This clonotype was counted only a few times. J is TRBJ2-7 and V is TRBV20-1, with 8 positions matching TRBD1. CDR3 size: 14 residues. Germline values: CDR1 DFQATT, CDR2 SNEGSKA (reference sequence). The V and J ends lost 1 base and 1 base, in that order; junction bases with no gene match: 3. CDR3 residues: CSARGWDRSYEQYF. CDR3 coding DNA: TGCAGTGCTAGAGGTTGGGACAGGTCCTACGAGCAGTACTTC.

CDR3 loop: CSASPRAGGANVLTF. The CDR3 coding sequence is TGCAGTGCTAGTCCCAGGGCCGGGGGGGCCAACGTCCTGACTTTC. The rearrangement links TRBV20-1 to TRBJ2-6; D might be TRBD1 (5 bases). Germline lookup yields CDR1 DFQATT and CDR2 SNEGSKA (reference sequence). The CDR3 is made up of 15 amino acids. V was pared by 3 bases and J by 4 bases, with 13 bases between.

This clonotype was seen a few times. The chain uses TRBV12-3 or TRBV12-4 and TRBJ2-7, with D tentatively TRBD2 (5 bases). This CDR3 is built from 14 residues. The V and J ends lost 3 bases and 5 bases respectively, with 14 bases between them. Here the CDR3 DNA reads TGTGCCAGCAGTTTCCTCCCCGAGGGCCACGAGCAGTACTTC. It codes for CASSFLPEGHEQYF.

This clonotype turned up a few times. This chain connects TRBV29-1 to TRBJ2-7, with no clear D. Trimming removed 4 bases at V and 3 bases at J, with 7 bases between. The germline CDR1 and CDR2 sequences are SQVTM and ANQGSEA. The CDR3 runs 11 residues. The CDR3 nucleotides are TGCAGCGTTGGGGTCGGCTACGAGCAGTACTTC. Protein sequence: CSVGVGYEQYF.

The chain recombines TRBV29-1 with TRBJ2-3, with 13 bases lining up with TRBD2. The germline gives CDR1 SQVTM, CDR2 ANQGSEA. This CDR3 is 15 amino acids long. The trim removed 7 bases at V and 4 bases at J, leaving 8 bases unmatched. The CDR3 region is CSARTSGRGADTQYF. CDR3 DNA sequence: TGCAGCGCCCGGACTAGCGGGAGAGGGGCAGATACGCAGTATTTT.

This chain joins TRBV7-9 and TRBJ2-5; D not certain. CDR1 and CDR2 from the germline V gene are SEHNR and FQNEAQ (reference sequence). The CDR3 extends over 12 amino acids. V lost 1 base and J lost 6, with 6 bases in between. The CDR3 nucleotides are TGTGCCAGCAGCTTAGGACTCCAGACCCAGTACTTC. Translated: CASSLGLQTQYF.